The 32 T cell receptor beta chains listed next were all sequenced from one sample in a study of CD8 T cells in ankylosing spondylitis. TCRdb analysed the 5' RACE reads with MiXCR anew, one entry per CDR3 protein. This table holds fewer than 350,000 distinct CDR3 sequences, 9.5% to 13% found once. The specimen was blood, either unsorted or a sorted T cell fraction (not recorded which). These receptors all come from a female donor with ankylosing spondylitis or in good health (not recorded which).

This clonotype was observed at least ten times. The chain joins TRBV29-1 to TRBJ1-1; D remains ambiguous. Germline lookup yields CDR1 SQVTM and CDR2 ANQGSEA. The V end was cut by 3 bases, the J end by 1 base, with 6 bases between. The CDR3 extends over 12 amino acids. CDR3 coding DNA: TGCAGCGTTGAGAGGGAGAACACTGAAGCTTTCTTT. The encoded protein is CSVERENTEAFF. Supplemented by reference TRBV29-1 and TRBJ1-1, the full variable domain reads SAVISQKPSRDICQRGTSLTIQCQVDSQVTMMFWYRQQPGQSLTLIATANQGSEATYESGFVIDKFPISRPNLTFSTLTVSNMSPEDSSIYLCSVERENTEAFFGQGTRLTVV.

This clonotype has at least ten counts. This chain links TRBV12-3 or TRBV12-4 with TRBJ1-1; 7 nucleotides agree with TRBD1. V dropped 6 bases and J dropped 1; count of bases not matched to a gene: 8. The CDR3 loop spans 15 amino acids. The CDR3 region has the DNA TGTGCCAGCAGCCGGTGGGGGACAGCGAACACTGAAGCTTTCTTT. It yields the protein CASSRWGTANTEAFF.

The V and J genes are TRBV6-1 and TRBJ1-2; TRBD1 is a possible D gene (5 bases). V lost 3 bases to trimming and J lost 2 bases, with 13 bases between them. The CDR3 extends over 15 amino acids. Germline V lookup: CDR1 MNHNS, CDR2 SASEGT. In nucleotides, the CDR3 is TGTGCCAGCAGTGAGGGGCGAGGAGACAACTATGGCTACACCTTC. Encoded protein: CASSEGRGDNYGYTF.

CDR3 amino acids: CASREDVSYNSPLHF. CDR3 DNA sequence: TGCGCCAGCAGGGAGGACGTCTCCTATAATTCACCCCTCCACTTT. This chain connects TRBV5-1 to TRBJ1-6; D unclear. Germline CDR1 is SGHRS and CDR2 is YFSETQ. This CDR3 is 15 amino acids long. V lost 5 bases and J 0 bases, leaving 9 bases between the germline ends.

This clonotype was counted a few times. This chain connects TRBV12-3 or TRBV12-4 to TRBJ1-1; D possibly corresponds to TRBD1 (6 bases). The CDR3 spans 14 residues. The V and J ends lost 8 bases and 1 base respectively, with 14 bases between them. The CDR3 bases are TGTGCCAGCCACCCGGGGGCGACGAACACTGAAGCTTTCTTT. Protein sequence: CASHPGATNTEAFF.

Note on this clonotype: Given a much more abundant clone one base away, this may be a read error. The rearrangement links TRBV20-1 to TRBJ2-7, with 11 bases aligning to TRBD2. The CDR3 consists of 14 residues. The germline gives CDR1 DFQATT, CDR2 SNEGSKA (reference sequence). The CDR3 bases are TGCACTGCCCAGACTACTAGCGGGAGTTACGAGCAGTACTTC. Translation: CTAQTTSGSYEQYF.

The chain recombines TRBV5-1 with TRBJ1-1; TRBD1 is a possible D gene (6 bases). CDR1 and CDR2 (germline): SGHRS, YFSETQ. The CDR3 loop spans 16 amino acids. Trimming removed 0 bases at V and 4 bases at J, with 16 bases between. CDR3 DNA sequence: TGCGCCAGCAGCTTGGATGGGGGGGCGGGGAGCACTGAAGCTTTCTTT. Residues: CASSLDGGAGSTEAFF.

The genes are TRBV20-1 and TRBJ2-7; tentatively, D is TRBD2 (5 bases). The ends were cut back, 4 bases at V and 2 bases at J, with 12 bases in the middle. CDR1 is DFQATT and CDR2 is SNEGSKA in the germline V gene (reference sequence). CDR3 length: 13 residues. The DNA for the CDR3 is TGCAGTGCTAATCGGGCCGGGGCCTACGAGCAGTACTTC. Translation: CSANRAGAYEQYF.

The chain combines TRBV18 with TRBJ1-6; 7 nucleotides agree with TRBD1. The J segment lost 10 bases and the V segment lost 3 bases, leaving 9 bases of the junction unmatched. The germline CDR1 and CDR2 sequences are KGHSH and LQKENI. The CDR3 covers 15 residues. CDR3 loop: CASSPQGGDQSPLHF. As DNA, the CDR3 is TGTGCCAGCTCACCCCAGGGGGGCGATCAATCACCCCTCCACTTT.

The V gene is TRBV5-6, the J gene TRBJ2-3; possible D gene TRBD2, 6 bases. Germline V CDR1 and CDR2: SGHDT, YYEEEE. The germline V and J ends were trimmed by 4 bases and 5 bases, with 17 bases remaining between them. This CDR3 is built from 15 residues. CDR3 nucleotides: TGTGCCAGCAGCCCATTATCTAGCGAGTTAGATACGCAGTATTTT. Translation gives CASSPLSSELDTQYF.

This clonotype was observed a handful of times. The gene calls are TRBV11-2 and TRBJ1-3; D is ambiguous. Germline V gene data show CDR1 as SGHAT and CDR2 as FQNNGV. The CDR3 extends over 17 amino acids. Trimming stripped 5 bases from V and 0 bases from J, with 17 bases between. The CDR3 DNA follows: TGTGCCAGCAGCCCCACCCCCGGGATGGTCTCTGGAAACACCATATATTTT. Translation gives CASSPTPGMVSGNTIYF.

This rearrangement joins TRBV20-1 to TRBJ2-7; 12 bases map to TRBD2. With 5 bases clipped from V and 6 bases from J, the junction kept 8 bases outside the gene matches. Germline V gene sequence: CDR1 DFQATT, CDR2 SNEGSKA (reference sequence). The CDR3 has 14 residues. The CDR3 spells CSAASSGRALEQYF. CDR3 nucleotides: TGCAGTGCTGCCTCTAGCGGGAGGGCTCTCGAGCAGTACTTC.

This clonotype was picked up many times. This chain uses TRBV20-1 with TRBJ2-7; D remains ambiguous. V lost 0 bases to trimming and J lost 7 bases, with 16 bases between them. The CDR3 is made up of 14 amino acids. The germline V gene encodes CDR1 DFQATT and CDR2 SNEGSKA (reference sequence). The CDR3 region is CSARDPLFLEEQYF. The DNA of the CDR3 is TGCAGTGCTAGAGATCCCCTTTTTTTGGAAGAGCAGTACTTC.

This clonotype was recorded many times. The genes are TRBV20-1 and TRBJ1-2; D not certain. The length of the CDR3 is 13 residues. CDR1 is DFQATT, CDR2 SNEGSKA, per germline (reference sequence). With 3 bases removed from V and 4 bases from J, the gap between germline ends came to 12 bases. The CDR3 spells CSARTMLVYGYTF. The DNA for the CDR3 is TGCAGTGCTAGGACAATGCTTGTCTATGGCTACACCTTC.

In this sample, this clonotype turned up a few times. The chain recombines TRBV20-1 with TRBJ1-6; 9 nucleotides match TRBD1. Germline lookup yields CDR1 DFQATT and CDR2 SNEGSKA (reference sequence). There are 15 residues in the CDR3. The CDR3, as DNA: TGCTCAACACCGCTAACAGGGGGCGGGAATTCACCCCTCCACTTT. This codes for CSTPLTGGGNSPLHF.

This clonotype has ten or more counts. V gene TRBV9 combines with J gene TRBJ2-1, with D tentatively TRBD2 (5 bases). Germline V gene data show CDR1 as SGDLS and CDR2 as YYNGEE. The CDR3 has 14 amino acids. Trimming cost V 3 bases and J 9 bases, with 16 bases left between them. The chain's CDR3 is CASSGLTGIGEQFF. The CDR3 DNA reads TGTGCCAGCAGCGGGTTGACGGGGATTGGTGAGCAGTTCTTC.

Ten or more counts support this clonotype. The chain recombines TRBV27 with TRBJ2-7; perhaps TRBD1 as D (5 bases). The CDR3 is 15 residues long. Trimming removed 7 bases at V and 0 bases at J, with 16 bases between. CDR1 is MNHEY and CDR2 is SMNVEV in the germline V gene (reference sequence). DNA for the CDR3: TGTGCCAGCATGACGCTCAGGGATGACTCCTACGAGCAGTACTTC. It translates to CASMTLRDDSYEQYF.

This clonotype appeared many times. The CDR3 region has the DNA TGTGCCAGCAGCCAAGTAACTGAAGCTTTCTTT. Protein product: CASSQVTEAFF. This chain links TRBV3-1 with TRBJ1-1; D ambiguous. V was cut by 1 base and J by 5 bases, with 2 bases left in between. The CDR3 totals 11 residues. In germline, CDR1 is LGHDT, CDR2 YNNKEL (reference sequence). Full variable domain (rest looked up from reference TRBV3-1 and TRBJ1-1): DTAVSQTPKYLVTQMGNDKSIKCEQNLGHDTMYWYKQDSKKFLKIMFSYNNKELIINETVPNRFSPKSPDKAHLNLHINSLELGDSAVYFCASSQVTEAFFGQGTRLTVV.

This clonotype occurred many times. The V and J genes are TRBV10-3 and TRBJ2-1, with TRBD2 matching 10 bases. Per germline, CDR1 ENHRY and CDR2 SYGVKD. J lost 8 bases, V lost 4 bases, and 5 bases had no gene match. The CDR3 runs to 14 residues. CDR3 in DNA: TGTGCCATCAGTGCTAGCGGGAGAGTGGATGAGCAGTTCTTC. Translated: CAISASGRVDEQFF.

This clonotype came up a few times. This chain uses TRBV7-2 with TRBJ2-3; a weak D match, TRBD2 (6 bases). The germline V and J ends were trimmed by 3 bases and 1 base, with 14 bases remaining between them. The germline CDR1 and CDR2 sequences are SGHTA and FQGNSA. The CDR3 has 16 amino acids. CDR3: CASSFSSGSGTDTQYF. For the CDR3, the DNA is TGTGCCAGCAGCTTCTCCAGCGGGTCGGGCACAGATACGCAGTATTTT.

This chain connects TRBV9 to TRBJ1-2; 11 nucleotides agree with TRBD1. This CDR3 is 15 amino acids long. J lost 8 bases, V lost 7 bases, and 13 bases had no gene match. The germline CDR1 and CDR2 sequences are SGDLS and YYNGEE. Written as DNA, the CDR3 is TGTGCCAGCGGGACAGGGGGGGCCTTCGGTGAGGGCTACACCTTC. It specifies CASGTGGAFGEGYTF.

This clonotype came up many times. V is TRBV27 and J is TRBJ1-2; the D is unclear. The CDR3 sequence is 15 residues long. CDR1 and CDR2 from the germline V gene are MNHEY and SMNVEV (reference sequence). Trimming took 4 bases from V and 5 from J, leaving 17 bases between them. The CDR3: CASSWSTDPFYGYTF. The CDR3 nucleotides read TGTGCCAGCAGTTGGTCGACCGATCCTTTTTATGGCTACACCTTC.

This sequence joins TRBV20-1 and TRBJ2-1; 12 bases are shared with TRBD2. The junction had 15 bases not matched to a gene; V was cut back by 7 bases and J by 2 bases. This CDR3 has 18 amino acids. Germline CDR1 is DFQATT and CDR2 is SNEGSKA (reference sequence). This chain's CDR3 is CSVVRASGGVRAYNEQFF. CDR3 in DNA: TGCAGTGTCGTTAGGGCTAGCGGGGGGGTTAGGGCCTACAATGAGCAGTTCTTC.

The table lists this clonotype with many counts. The rearrangement links TRBV12-3 or TRBV12-4 to TRBJ2-4; D might be TRBD2 (8 bases). V shed 6 bases and J shed 4 bases, with 16 bases lying between them. This CDR3 region has 15 residues. CDR3 region: CASSLGRGRKNIQYF. The CDR3 DNA follows: TGTGCCAGCAGCCTCGGGAGGGGGCGAAAAAACATTCAGTACTTC.

This clonotype was counted many times. The chain has TRBV27 and TRBJ1-1; unclear D gene. Looked up from germline, CDR1 is MNHEY and CDR2 is SMNVEV (reference sequence). V was shortened by 6 bases and J by 2 bases, with 13 bases between the two germline ends. The CDR3 contains 14 residues. The CDR3 sequence: CASSLNGVNTEAFF. CDR3 DNA: TGTGCCAGCAGCCTTAACGGAGTTAACACTGAAGCTTTCTTT.

This clonotype was counted many times. This chain joins TRBV10-3 and TRBJ2-5, with D tentatively TRBD2 (7 bases). CDR3 length: 17 amino acids. The germline CDR1 and CDR2 sequences are ENHRY and SYGVKD. V gave up 3 bases and J gave up 5 bases, with 22 bases separating them. The CDR3 is CAISDKPPGGAPETQYF. In DNA form, the CDR3 reads TGTGCCATCAGTGATAAGCCCCCTGGGGGGGCCCCGGAGACCCAGTACTTC.

J is TRBJ1-1 and V is TRBV7-9; the D is unclear. The CDR3 consists of 15 residues. V gave up 0 bases and J gave up 0 bases, with 8 bases separating them. Per germline, CDR1 SEHNR and CDR2 FQNEAQ (reference sequence). The CDR3 nucleotides are TGTGCCAGCAGCTTAGCAGGAAACATGAACACTGAAGCTTTCTTT. Amino acids: CASSLAGNMNTEAFF.

This clonotype was observed many times. The chain joins TRBV29-1 to TRBJ1-1, with D possibly being TRBD1 (6 bases). The CDR3 is made up of 15 amino acids. Deletions cut 7 bases from V and 1 base from J, with 19 bases between. Germline values: CDR1 SQVTM, CDR2 ANQGSEA. In DNA form, the CDR3 reads TGCAGCGCTAGACACGACCAGGGGTCGAACACTGAAGCTTTCTTT. Protein product: CSARHDQGSNTEAFF. The whole variable domain, filled in from reference TRBV29-1 and TRBJ1-1, reads SAVISQKPSRDICQRGTSLTIQCQVDSQVTMMFWYRQQPGQSLTLIATANQGSEATYESGFVIDKFPISRPNLTFSTLTVSNMSPEDSSIYLCSARHDQGSNTEAFFGQGTRLTVV.

Worth noting for this clonotype: A read error may account for a junction end that differs from germline. V is TRBV29-1 and J is TRBJ2-7; perhaps TRBD2 as D (7 bases). The CDR3 sequence is 12 residues long. In germline, CDR1 is SQVTM, CDR2 ANQGSEA. CDR3 sequence (DNA): TGCAGCGTTGACGGACTCTGGGGGGGCAAGTCCTTC. It translates to CSVDGLWGGKSF.

The sample holds a few counts of this clonotype. The V gene is TRBV5-1, the J gene TRBJ2-1, with D perhaps being TRBD1 or TRBD2 (6 bases each). Germline loops: CDR1 SGHRS, CDR2 YFSETQ. This CDR3 comprises 17 residues. Trimming took off 2 bases at V and 6 bases at J, with 21 bases between the two ends. The chain's CDR3 is CASSFFRGGRGGNEQFF. DNA for the CDR3: TGCGCCAGCAGCTTTTTCAGAGGGGGGAGAGGGGGCAATGAGCAGTTCTTC.

This clonotype was observed many times. The V and J genes are TRBV5-6 and TRBJ1-2; 7 positions match TRBD1. The ends lost 4 bases at V and 4 bases at J; junction bases unmatched: 16. Germline CDR1 SGHDT, CDR2 YYEEEE. The CDR3 sequence is 17 residues long. The CDR3 DNA follows: TGTGCCAGCAGCCCCTGGACAGGCTCAGAATCCCTCTATGGCTACACCTTC. The encoded protein is CASSPWTGSESLYGYTF.

On this clonotype: One base away lies a much larger clone, so this may be a sequencing read error. This chain connects TRBV20-1 to TRBJ2-1; 13 bases are shared with TRBD2. This CDR3 contains 16 residues. In germline, CDR1 is DFQATT, CDR2 SNEGSKA (reference sequence). The CDR3 DNA follows: TGCTGTGCTAGAGGGACTAGCGGGATTTTTTACAATGAGCAGTTCTTC. Translated, it gives CCARGTSGIFYNEQFF.